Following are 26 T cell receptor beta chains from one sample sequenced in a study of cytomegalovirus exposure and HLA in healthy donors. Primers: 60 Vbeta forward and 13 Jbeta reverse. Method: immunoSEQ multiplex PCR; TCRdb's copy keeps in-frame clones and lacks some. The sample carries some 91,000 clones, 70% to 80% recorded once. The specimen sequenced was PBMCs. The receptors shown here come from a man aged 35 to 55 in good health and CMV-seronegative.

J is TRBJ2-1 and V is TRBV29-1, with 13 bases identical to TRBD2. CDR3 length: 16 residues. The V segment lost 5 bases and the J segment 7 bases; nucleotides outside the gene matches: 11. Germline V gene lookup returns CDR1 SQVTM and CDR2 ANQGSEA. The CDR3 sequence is CSVSWGLAGSANEQFF. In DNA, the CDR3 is TGCAGCGTTAGTTGGGGACTAGCGGGAAGCGCTAATGAGCAGTTCTTC.

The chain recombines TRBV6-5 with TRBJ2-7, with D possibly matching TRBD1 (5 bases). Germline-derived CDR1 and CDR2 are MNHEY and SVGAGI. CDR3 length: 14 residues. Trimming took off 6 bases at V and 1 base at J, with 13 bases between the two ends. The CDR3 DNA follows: TGTGCCAGCAGAGAAGACAGTCCATCCTACGAGCAGTACTTC. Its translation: CASREDSPSYEQYF.

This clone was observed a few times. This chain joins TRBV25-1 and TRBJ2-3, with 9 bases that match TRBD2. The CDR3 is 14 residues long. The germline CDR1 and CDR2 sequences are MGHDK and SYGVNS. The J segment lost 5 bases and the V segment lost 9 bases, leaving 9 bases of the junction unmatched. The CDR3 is CASFGGRAGDTQYF. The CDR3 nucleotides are TGTGCCAGTTTTGGCGGGAGGGCCGGAGATACGCAGTATTTT. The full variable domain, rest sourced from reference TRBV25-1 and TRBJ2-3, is EADIYQTPRYLVIGTGKKITLECSQTMGHDKMYWYQQDPGMELHLIHYSYGVNSTEKGDLSSESTVSRIRTEHFPLTLESARPSHTSQYLCASFGGRAGDTQYFGPGTRLTVL.

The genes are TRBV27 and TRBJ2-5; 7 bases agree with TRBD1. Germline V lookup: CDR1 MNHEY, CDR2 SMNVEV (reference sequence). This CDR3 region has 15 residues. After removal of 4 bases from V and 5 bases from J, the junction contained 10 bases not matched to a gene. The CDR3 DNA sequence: TGTGCCAGCAGTTGGGACGGGACAGCTGCGGAGACCCAGTACTTC. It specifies CASSWDGTAAETQYF.

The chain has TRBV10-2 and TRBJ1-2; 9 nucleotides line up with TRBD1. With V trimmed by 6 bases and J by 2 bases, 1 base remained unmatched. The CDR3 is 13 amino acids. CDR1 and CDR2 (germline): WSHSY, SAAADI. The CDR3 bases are TGCGCCAGCAGCGGGACAGGGAACTATGGCTACACCTTC. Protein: CASSGTGNYGYTF.

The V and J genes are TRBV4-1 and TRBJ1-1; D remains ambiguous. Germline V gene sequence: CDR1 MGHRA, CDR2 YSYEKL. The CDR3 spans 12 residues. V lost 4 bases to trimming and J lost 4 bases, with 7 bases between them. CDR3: CASSRTSTEAFF. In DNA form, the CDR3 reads TGCGCCAGCAGCCGTACAAGCACTGAAGCTTTCTTT.

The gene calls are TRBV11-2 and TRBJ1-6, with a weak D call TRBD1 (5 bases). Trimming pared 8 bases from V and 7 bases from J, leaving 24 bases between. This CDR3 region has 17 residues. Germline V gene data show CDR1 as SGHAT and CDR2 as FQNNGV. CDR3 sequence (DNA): TGTGCCAGCTCAACCTTCATGGTGGGGGGTTGGAATTCACCCCTCCACTTT. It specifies CASSTFMVGGWNSPLHF.

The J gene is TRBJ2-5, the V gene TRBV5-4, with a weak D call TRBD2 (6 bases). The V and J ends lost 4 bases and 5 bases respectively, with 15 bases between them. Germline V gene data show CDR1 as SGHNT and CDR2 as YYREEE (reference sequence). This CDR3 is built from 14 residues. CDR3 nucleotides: TGTGCCAGCAGCCCGAGGGCACGGGGGGAGACCCAGTACTTC. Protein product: CASSPRARGETQYF.

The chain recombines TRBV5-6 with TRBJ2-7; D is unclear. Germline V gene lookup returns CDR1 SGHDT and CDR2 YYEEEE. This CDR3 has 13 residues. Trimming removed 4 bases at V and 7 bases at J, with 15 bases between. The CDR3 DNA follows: TGTGCCAGCAGCCCCCGTGGAGTCGCGGAGCAGTACTTC. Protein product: CASSPRGVAEQYF.

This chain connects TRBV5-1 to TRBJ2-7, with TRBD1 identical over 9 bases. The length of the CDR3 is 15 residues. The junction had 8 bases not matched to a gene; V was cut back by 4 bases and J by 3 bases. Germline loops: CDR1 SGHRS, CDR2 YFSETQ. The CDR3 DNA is TGCGCCAGCAGCCCGACAGGGGGAAATTTCTACGAGCAGTACTTC. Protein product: CASSPTGGNFYEQYF.

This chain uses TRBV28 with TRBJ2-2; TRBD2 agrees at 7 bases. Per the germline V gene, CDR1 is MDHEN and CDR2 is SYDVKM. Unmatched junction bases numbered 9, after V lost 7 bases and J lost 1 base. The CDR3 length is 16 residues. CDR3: CASKRAGTLNTGELFF. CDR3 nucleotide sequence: TGTGCCAGCAAACGAGCGGGAACTCTGAACACCGGGGAGCTGTTTTTT.

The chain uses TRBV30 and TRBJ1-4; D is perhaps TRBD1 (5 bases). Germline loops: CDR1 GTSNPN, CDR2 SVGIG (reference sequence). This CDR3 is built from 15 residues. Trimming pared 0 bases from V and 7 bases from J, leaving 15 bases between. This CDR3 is CAWSVPLGGSEKLFF. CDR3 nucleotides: TGTGCCTGGAGTGTCCCCCTCGGGGGGTCTGAAAAACTGTTTTTT.

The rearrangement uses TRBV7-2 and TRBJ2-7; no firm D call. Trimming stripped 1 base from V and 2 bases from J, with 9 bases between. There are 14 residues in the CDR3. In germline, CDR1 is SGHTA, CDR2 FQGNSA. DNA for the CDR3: TGTGCCAGCAGCTTAGTCGTCCAGACCTACGAGCAGTACTTC. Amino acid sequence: CASSLVVQTYEQYF. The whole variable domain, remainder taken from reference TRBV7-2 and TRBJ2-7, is GAGVSQSPSNKVTEKGKDVELRCDPISGHTALYWYRQSLGQGLEFLIYFQGNSAPDKSGLPSDRFSAERTGGSVSTLTIQRTQQEDSAVYLCASSLVVQTYEQYFGPGTRLTVT.

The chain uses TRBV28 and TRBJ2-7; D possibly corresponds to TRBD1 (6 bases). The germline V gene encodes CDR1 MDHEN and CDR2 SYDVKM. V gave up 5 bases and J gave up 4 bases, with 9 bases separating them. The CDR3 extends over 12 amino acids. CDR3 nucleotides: TGTGCCAGCAGTCCGGACAGTTACGAGCAGTACTTC. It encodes CASSPDSYEQYF.

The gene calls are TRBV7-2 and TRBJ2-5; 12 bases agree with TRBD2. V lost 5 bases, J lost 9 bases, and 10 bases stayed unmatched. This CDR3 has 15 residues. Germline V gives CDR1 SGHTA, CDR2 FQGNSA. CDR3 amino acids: CASSPGLAGQGPQYF. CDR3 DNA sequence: TGTGCCAGCAGCCCGGGACTAGCGGGCCAAGGGCCCCAGTACTTC.

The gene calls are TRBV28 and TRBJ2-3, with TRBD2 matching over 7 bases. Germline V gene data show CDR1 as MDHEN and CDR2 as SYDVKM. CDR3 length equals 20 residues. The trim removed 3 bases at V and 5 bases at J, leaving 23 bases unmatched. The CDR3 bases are TGTGCCAGCAGTTTCGTGACACTAGCGACAAGGAAGGACCCCGAAGATACGCAGTATTTT. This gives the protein CASSFVTLATRKDPEDTQYF. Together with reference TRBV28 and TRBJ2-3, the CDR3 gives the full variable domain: DVKVTQSSRYLVKRTGEKVFLECVQDMDHENMFWYRQDPGLGLRLIYFSYDVKMKEKGDIPEGYSVSREKKERFSLILESASTNQTSMYLCASSFVTLATRKDPEDTQYFGPGTRLTVL.

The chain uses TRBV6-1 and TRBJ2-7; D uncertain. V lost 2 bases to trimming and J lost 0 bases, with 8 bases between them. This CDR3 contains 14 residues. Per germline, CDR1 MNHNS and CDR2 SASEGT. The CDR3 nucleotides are TGTGCCAGCAGTGAACCCGGTTACTCCTACGAGCAGTACTTC. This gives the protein CASSEPGYSYEQYF.

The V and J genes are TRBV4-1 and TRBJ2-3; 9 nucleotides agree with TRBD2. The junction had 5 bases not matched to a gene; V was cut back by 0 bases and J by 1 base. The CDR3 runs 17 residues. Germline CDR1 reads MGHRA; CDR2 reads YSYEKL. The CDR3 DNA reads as TGCGCCAGCAGCCAAGATCCTCAGCGGGGGGGCACAGATACGCAGTATTTT. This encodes CASSQDPQRGGTDTQYF.

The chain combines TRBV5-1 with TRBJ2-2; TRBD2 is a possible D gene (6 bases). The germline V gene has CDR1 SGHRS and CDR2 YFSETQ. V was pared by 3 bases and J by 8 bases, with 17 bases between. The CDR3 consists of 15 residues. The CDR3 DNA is TGCGCCAGCAGCTGGGGCTCGGGGGTTGCAGGGGAGCTGTTTTTT. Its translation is CASSWGSGVAGELFF. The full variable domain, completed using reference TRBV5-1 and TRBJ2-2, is KAGVTQTPRYLIKTRGQQVTLSCSPISGHRSVSWYQQTPGQGLQFLFEYFSETQRNKGNFPGRFSGRQFSNSRSEMNVSTLELGDSALYLCASSWGSGVAGELFFGEGSRLTVL.

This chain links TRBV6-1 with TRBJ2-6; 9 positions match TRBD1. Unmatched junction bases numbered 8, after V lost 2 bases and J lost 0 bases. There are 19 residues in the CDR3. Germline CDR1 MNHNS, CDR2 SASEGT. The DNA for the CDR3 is TGTGCCAGCAGTGAATCCAGGGACAGGGTCGTCTCTGGGGCCAACGTCCTGACTTTC. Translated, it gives CASSESRDRVVSGANVLTF.

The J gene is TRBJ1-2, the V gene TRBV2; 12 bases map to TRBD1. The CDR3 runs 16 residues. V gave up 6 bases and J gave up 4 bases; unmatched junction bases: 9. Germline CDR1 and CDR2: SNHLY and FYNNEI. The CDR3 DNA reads TGTGCCAGCAGCGAGTGGGGACAGGGGGCGGTCTATGGCTACACCTTC. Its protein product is CASSEWGQGAVYGYTF.

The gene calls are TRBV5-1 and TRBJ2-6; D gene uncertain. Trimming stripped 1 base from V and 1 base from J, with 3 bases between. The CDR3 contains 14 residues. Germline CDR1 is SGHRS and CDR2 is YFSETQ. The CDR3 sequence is CASSLSSGANVLTF. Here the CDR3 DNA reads TGCGCCAGCAGCTTGTCATCTGGGGCCAACGTCCTGACTTTC.

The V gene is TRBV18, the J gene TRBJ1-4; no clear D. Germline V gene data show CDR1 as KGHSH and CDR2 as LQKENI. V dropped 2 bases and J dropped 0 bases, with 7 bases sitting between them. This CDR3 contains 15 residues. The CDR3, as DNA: TGTGCCAGCTCACCAGATACACCAACTAATGAAAAACTGTTTTTT. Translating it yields CASSPDTPTNEKLFF. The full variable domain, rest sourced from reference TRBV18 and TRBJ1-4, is NAGVMQNPRHLVRRRGQEARLRCSPMKGHSHVYWYRQLPEEGLKFMVYLQKENIIDESGMPKERFSAEFPKEGPSILRIQQVVRGDSAAYFCASSPDTPTNEKLFFGSGTQLSVL.

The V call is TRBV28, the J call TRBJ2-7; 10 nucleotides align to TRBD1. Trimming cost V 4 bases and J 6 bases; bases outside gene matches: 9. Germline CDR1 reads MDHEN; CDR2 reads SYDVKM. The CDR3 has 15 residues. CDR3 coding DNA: TGTGCCAGCAGTTCGTCGGGACAGGGGTTGGGCGAGCAGTACTTC. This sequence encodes CASSSSGQGLGEQYF.

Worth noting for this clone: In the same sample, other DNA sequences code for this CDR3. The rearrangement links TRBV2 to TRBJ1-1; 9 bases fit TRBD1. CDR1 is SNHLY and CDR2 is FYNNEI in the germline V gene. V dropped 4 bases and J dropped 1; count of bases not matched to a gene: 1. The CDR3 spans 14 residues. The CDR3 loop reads CASSVGQGNTEAFF. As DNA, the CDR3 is TGTGCCAGCAGTGTGGGACAGGGGAACACTGAAGCTTTCTTT.

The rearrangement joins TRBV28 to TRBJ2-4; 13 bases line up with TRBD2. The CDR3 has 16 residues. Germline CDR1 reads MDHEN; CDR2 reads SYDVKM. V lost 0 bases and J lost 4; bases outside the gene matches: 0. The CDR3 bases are TGTGCCAGCAGTTTATGGACTAGCGGGGGGAAAAACATTCAGTACTTC. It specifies CASSLWTSGGKNIQYF.